This T cell receptor (beta chain) was observed in a study of blood T cells in healthy people across ages. Study details: Using template switching, researchers captured about one barcoded beta molecule for each two T cells. Points from the study as a whole: Age showed a roughly linear inverse relationship with TCR beta diversity per million T cells.

The CDR3 has 16 amino acids. Germline CDR1 and CDR2: MNHEY and SVGEGT. V was pared by 5 bases and J by 5 bases, with 19 bases between. Using a J-beta primer mix together with a sample-barcoded 5' primer, a second PCR was run for about 6 to 11 cycles. TCRdb fed the 5' RACE reads into MiXCR, producing one record per CDR3 protein. The sample lists more than 750,000 distinct CDR3 sequences, 25% to 30% occurring once. This clonotype showed up just a few times. Its target is not known. The same sample was also used in a study of T cells of mothers and their children.

This clonotype was obtained from a woman aged 40 to 50 in good health. Sequenced input: blood. This chain links TRBV6-2 or TRBV6-3 with TRBJ1-5, with no clear D. The CDR3 sequence: CASSPPGGLLHQPQHF. The CDR3 region has the DNA TGTGCCAGCAGTCCCCCCGGAGGGCTTCTCCATCAGCCCCAGCATTTT.